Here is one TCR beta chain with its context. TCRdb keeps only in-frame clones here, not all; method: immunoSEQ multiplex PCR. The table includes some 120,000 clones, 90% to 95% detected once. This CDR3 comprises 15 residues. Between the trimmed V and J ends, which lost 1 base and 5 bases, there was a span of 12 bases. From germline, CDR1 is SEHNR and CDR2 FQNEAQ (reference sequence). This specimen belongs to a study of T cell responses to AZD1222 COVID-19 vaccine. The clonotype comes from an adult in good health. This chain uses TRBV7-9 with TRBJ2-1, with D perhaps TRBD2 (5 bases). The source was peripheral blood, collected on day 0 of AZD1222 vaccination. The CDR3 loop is CASSLGGTGNNEQFF. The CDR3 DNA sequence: TGTGCCAGCAGCTTAGGGGGAACGGGAAACAATGAGCAGTTCTTC.